One sample yielded the 21 T cell receptor beta chains listed below, sequenced in a study of PD-1 blockade in classical Hodgkin lymphoma. After autologous stem cell transplantation all patients relapsed, and prior brentuximab vedotin exposure differed between cohorts. Clones were sequenced by immunoSEQ multiplex PCR, and TCRdb holds only the in-frame ones, with some missing. The sample has 30,000 to 45,000 clones; around 86% are singletons. Sequenced here: peripheral blood mononuclear cells (PBMCs), sampled at baseline. Receptors originate from a human donor with classical Hodgkin lymphoma.

V and J are TRBV6-5 and TRBJ1-5, with 11 positions matching TRBD1. This CDR3 is 14 amino acids long. Germline CDR1 is MNHEY and CDR2 is SVGAGI. V dropped 9 bases and J dropped 6; count of bases not matched to a gene: 7. CDR3 loop: CASMAGQGVQPQHF. CDR3 coding DNA: TGTGCCAGTATGGCGGGACAGGGGGTTCAGCCCCAGCATTTT.

The rearrangement uses TRBV7-9 and TRBJ1-3; TRBD1 aligns across 7 bases. V gave up 5 bases and J gave up 0 bases; unmatched junction bases: 7. The germline gives CDR1 SEHNR, CDR2 FQNEAQ (reference sequence). The CDR3 sequence is 16 residues long. CDR3 protein: CASSTTGPTSGNTIYF. CDR3 DNA: TGTGCCAGCAGCACGACAGGGCCGACCTCTGGAAACACCATATATTTT. The variable domain in full, with the rest retrieved from reference TRBV7-9 and TRBJ1-3, is DTGVSQNPRHKITKRGQNVTFRCDPISEHNRLYWYRQTLGQGPEFLTYFQNEAQLEKSRLLSDRFSAERPKGSFSTLEIQRTEQGDSAMYLCASSTTGPTSGNTIYFGEGSWLTVV.

The chain carries TRBV5-6 and TRBJ2-7, with 9 bases that match TRBD2. The V gene end was trimmed by 3 bases and the J gene end by 4 bases; junction bases not matched to a gene: 8. CDR1 is SGHDT and CDR2 is YYEEEE in the germline V gene. The CDR3 runs 15 residues. CDR3 nucleotide sequence: TGTGCCAGCAGCTCCAGGCTAGCGGGGTTTTACGAGCAGTACTTC. Its translation is CASSSRLAGFYEQYF.

This chain links TRBV7-3 with TRBJ1-1, with 9 bases lining up with TRBD1. The CDR3 has 16 amino acids. The germline gives CDR1 SGHTA, CDR2 FQGTGA. V was clipped by 0 bases and J by 3 bases; unmatched bases: 5. In DNA, the CDR3 is TGTGCCAGCAGCTTAACTTGGACAGGGGAGGACACTGAAGCTTTCTTT. It is translated as CASSLTWTGEDTEAFF.

This clone has a single count. The chain couples TRBV18 to TRBJ2-1, with 8 bases fitting TRBD2. Germline CDR1 and CDR2: KGHSH and LQKENI. The V and J ends lost 0 bases and 3 bases, in that order; junction bases with no gene match: 7. The CDR3 contains 17 residues. Written as DNA, the CDR3 is TGTGCCAGCTCACCACCGAATTCGGGACTAGGCTACAATGAGCAGTTCTTC. Amino acid sequence: CASSPPNSGLGYNEQFF.

The chain carries TRBV6-6 and TRBJ1-2; no reliable D call. Trimming removed 4 bases from V and 3 bases from J, with 6 bases in between. Germline CDR1 reads MNHNY; CDR2 reads SVGAGI (reference sequence). This CDR3 spans 12 amino acids. DNA of the CDR3: TGTGCCAGCAGTTTGACGGACTATGGCTACACCTTC. It translates to CASSLTDYGYTF.

This clone turned up a few times. The chain joins TRBV11-2 to TRBJ1-6; no reliable D call. V was clipped by 0 bases and J by 6 bases, with 6 bases between them. CDR3 length: 14 residues. Per the germline V gene, CDR1 is SGHAT and CDR2 is FQNNGV. The CDR3 protein is CASSLDRGNSPLHF. The CDR3 nucleotides are TGTGCCAGCAGCTTAGACCGGGGTAATTCACCCCTCCACTTT.

V is TRBV12-5 and J is TRBJ2-3; perhaps TRBD1 as D (6 bases). This CDR3 is 13 amino acids long. V was trimmed by 6 bases and J by 5 bases, leaving 12 bases between them. Germline CDR1 and CDR2: LGHNT and FRNRAP. The CDR3 is CASGQGEGDTQYF. In DNA form, the CDR3 reads TGTGCTAGTGGACAGGGCGAAGGAGATACGCAGTATTTT. Variable domain in full (rest from reference TRBV12-5 and TRBJ2-3): DARVTQTPRHKVTEMGQEVTMRCQPILGHNTVFWYRQTMMQGLELLAYFRNRAPLDDSGMPKDRFSAEMPDATLATLKIQPSEPRDSAVYFCASGQGEGDTQYFGPGTRLTVL.

This clone occurred a few times. The V gene is TRBV4-2, the J gene TRBJ1-2, with D possibly matching TRBD1 (5 bases). The germline V gene encodes CDR1 LGHNA and CDR2 YNFKEQ. The CDR3 has 15 amino acids. V was shortened by 1 base and J by 3 bases, with 12 bases between the two germline ends. CDR3 nucleotides: TGTGCCAGCAGCCAAGCGGGGCAGGGTGACTATGGCTACACCTTC. Translation gives CASSQAGQGDYGYTF.

This rearrangement joins TRBV28 to TRBJ2-3, with 9 bases fitting TRBD2. CDR3 length: 17 residues. The germline V gene has CDR1 MDHEN and CDR2 SYDVKM. V shed 5 bases and J 6 bases; nucleotides not matched to a gene: 15. CDR3 DNA sequence: TGTGCCAGCAGTCCCCTGGTGGCGGGAGGGCGCAGGGATACGCAGTATTTT. It codes for CASSPLVAGGRRDTQYF.

The chain couples TRBV19 to TRBJ2-2; TRBD1 might be the D (5 bases). The length of the CDR3 is 15 residues. CDR1 is LNHDA and CDR2 is SQIVND in the germline V gene (reference sequence). Trimming removed 2 bases at V and 0 bases at J, with 7 bases between. CDR3: CASSIQGANTGELFF. CDR3 nucleotides: TGTGCCAGTAGTATACAAGGGGCGAACACCGGGGAGCTGTTTTTT.

This clone was detected only once. The V and J genes are TRBV4-1 and TRBJ2-2, with D unresolved. The germline V gene encodes CDR1 MGHRA and CDR2 YSYEKL. Trimming shortened V by 3 bases and J by 4 bases, and 15 bases separated the two germline ends. CDR3 size: 16 residues. As DNA, the CDR3 is TGCGCCAGCAGCCACGGCTTGCGGAAACTCACCGGGGAGCTGTTTTTT. Encoded protein: CASSHGLRKLTGELFF.

The rearrangement links TRBV6-6 to TRBJ1-2; D remains unclear. V lost 5 bases, J lost 8 bases, and 15 bases lay in between. Germline values: CDR1 MNHNY, CDR2 SVGAGI (reference sequence). CDR3 length: 13 residues. CDR3 nucleotide sequence: TGTGCCAGCAGTCTCGACATCCGGTGGGGCTACACCTTC. This gives the protein CASSLDIRWGYTF.

This clone was detected once. This sequence joins TRBV5-1 and TRBJ1-6, with D perhaps matching TRBD1 (6 bases). The V and J ends lost 0 bases and 7 bases respectively, with 8 bases between them. The germline V gene has CDR1 SGHRS and CDR2 YFSETQ. CDR3 length equals 14 residues. The CDR3 spells CASSLGQENSPLHF. The CDR3 DNA reads as TGCGCCAGCAGCTTGGGACAGGAGAATTCACCCCTCCACTTT.

The chain carries TRBV9 and TRBJ1-2; D remains unclear. Germline V gives CDR1 SGDLS, CDR2 YYNGEE. This CDR3 has 13 residues. The V and J ends lost 0 bases and 8 bases respectively, with 11 bases between them. CDR3 coding DNA: TGTGCCAGCAGCGTAGGGTCCGGGCAGGGCTACACCTTC. Its translation: CASSVGSGQGYTF.

The CDR3 region is CASSRGTGTLLQETQYF. The CDR3 DNA is TGTGCCAGCTCACGGGGAACAGGGACCCTCCTCCAAGAGACCCAGTACTTC. The chain joins TRBV18 to TRBJ2-5; TRBD1 is a possible D gene (6 bases). Germline lookup yields CDR1 KGHSH and CDR2 LQKENI. V was cut by 4 bases and J by 1 base, with 19 bases left in between. The CDR3 spans 17 residues.

This chain links TRBV7-6 with TRBJ1-1; 8 nucleotides line up with TRBD1. CDR1 is SGHVS and CDR2 is FNYEAQ in the germline V gene. Trimming removed 5 bases from V and 3 bases from J; junction bases left unmatched: 20. This CDR3 is built from 19 residues. The CDR3 DNA sequence: TGTGCCAGCAGCCCGTTTGTCTCTGGACAGGGCTTGGGGGACACTGAAGCTTTCTTT. Translated, it gives CASSPFVSGQGLGDTEAFF.

This chain links TRBV27 with TRBJ2-1; D gene unclear. The V gene lost 1 base and the J gene lost 7 bases, with 20 bases spanning the gap. The CDR3 is made up of 17 amino acids. Looked up from germline, CDR1 is MNHEY and CDR2 is SMNVEV (reference sequence). CDR3: CASSLLPIGGYGNEQFF. In DNA form, the CDR3 reads TGTGCCAGCAGTTTATTACCCATAGGTGGGTATGGGAATGAGCAGTTCTTC.

V gene TRBV7-6 combines with J gene TRBJ2-1, with a possible D match to TRBD2 (5 bases). The CDR3 sequence is 16 residues long. With 3 bases removed from V and 0 bases from J, the gap between germline ends came to 12 bases. CDR1 SGHVS and CDR2 FNYEAQ come from the germline V gene. CDR3 region: CASSLEVAFSYNEQFF. DNA of the CDR3: TGTGCCAGCAGCTTGGAGGTAGCGTTCTCCTACAATGAGCAGTTCTTC.

V gene TRBV28 combines with J gene TRBJ1-5; 8 bases are shared with TRBD1. The germline V gene has CDR1 MDHEN and CDR2 SYDVKM. V shed 5 bases, J shed 4 bases, and the junction held 7 bases outside the gene matches. The CDR3 is made up of 15 amino acids. The CDR3 region has the DNA TGTGCCAGCAGTCGACCTACAGGGGGAAATCAGCCCCAGCATTTT. Translated, it gives CASSRPTGGNQPQHF.

This chain connects TRBV19 to TRBJ2-2; tentative D call: TRBD1 (5 bases). This CDR3 has 16 amino acids. Per the germline V gene, CDR1 is LNHDA and CDR2 is SQIVND (reference sequence). Trimming removed 7 bases from V and 0 bases from J, with 15 bases in between. The CDR3 loop is CASTPAQGSNTGELFF. CDR3 nucleotide sequence: TGTGCCAGTACCCCCGCCCAGGGTTCGAACACCGGGGAGCTGTTTTTT.